The rows below give T cell receptor beta chains drawn from one sample of a study of radiotherapy plus CTLA-4 blockade in lung cancer. Clones were sequenced by immunoSEQ multiplex PCR, and TCRdb holds only the in-frame ones, with some missing. The table lists about 51,000 clones, 75% to 80% of them singletons. The sample here was peripheral blood, taken from a patient treated with radiotherapy plus ipilimumab. These receptors were obtained from a human donor with non-small cell lung cancer whose response to radiotherapy plus ipilimumab could not be evaluated. Each CDR3 is given with its conserved first and last residue. Fields, in order: clone size, CDR3 length, D gene, V gene, J gene, CDR3 DNA, CDR3 protein. A D gene is named only where the DNA matches it firmly. Clone size appears in some rows only: once, few, many, or a class for an expanded clone.

abundance: -; len: 12; d_gene: -; v_gene: TRBV7-2; j_gene: TRBJ2-3; CDR3nt: TGTGCCAGCAGCCTCTACACAGATACGCAGTATTTT; CDR3aa: CASSLYTDTQYF
abundance: -; len: 14; d_gene: TRBD1; v_gene: TRBV7-3; j_gene: TRBJ1-2; CDR3nt: TGTGCCAGCAGCTTAACTCCCCGGACAGGGCCTTTTTCCTTC; CDR3aa: CASSLTPRTGPFSF
abundance: -; len: 17; d_gene: -; v_gene: TRBV21-1; j_gene: TRBJ2-2; CDR3nt: TGTGCCAGCAGCCGCCGGACAGGGGGCCCGAACACCGGGGAGCTGTTTTTT; CDR3aa: CASSRRTGGPNTGELFF
abundance: -; len: 16; d_gene: -; v_gene: TRBV27; j_gene: TRBJ2-7; CDR3nt: TGTGCCAGCAGTTTATCTGCAGGGAACATTGGCTACGAGCAGTACTTC; CDR3aa: CASSLSAGNIGYEQYF
abundance: once; len: 15; d_gene: TRBD1; v_gene: TRBV5-4; j_gene: TRBJ2-7; CDR3nt: TGTGCCAGCAGCTCACACAGGGGGCTGGTCTACGAGCAGTACTTC; CDR3aa: CASSSHRGLVYEQYF
abundance: -; len: 18; d_gene: TRBD2; v_gene: TRBV19; j_gene: TRBJ2-7; CDR3nt: TGTGCCAGTAGTAACCCTAGCGGGGGGCTGAAAAGCTCCTACGAGCAGTACTTC; CDR3aa: CASSNPSGGLKSSYEQYF
abundance: -; len: 13; d_gene: -; v_gene: TRBV7-2; j_gene: TRBJ2-1; CDR3nt: TGTGCCAGCAGCTCACGCGGCGGCAATGAGCAGTTCTTC; CDR3aa: CASSSRGGNEQFF
abundance: -; len: 17; d_gene: TRBD2; v_gene: TRBV11-2; j_gene: TRBJ2-7; CDR3nt: TGTGCCAGCAGCCCGCCTCCCTCTAGCGGCCGCTCCTACGAGCAGTACTTC; CDR3aa: CASSPPPSSGRSYEQYF
abundance: -; len: 14; d_gene: -; v_gene: TRBV4-2; j_gene: TRBJ2-7; CDR3nt: TGTGCCAGCAGCCAAGCGCGGGCTTCCTACGAGCAGTACTTC; CDR3aa: CASSQARASYEQYF
abundance: -; len: 14; d_gene: TRBD2; v_gene: TRBV9; j_gene: TRBJ2-7; CDR3nt: TGTGCCAGCAGCCCGGGACTAGCGGGGCTCGAGCAGTACTTC; CDR3aa: CASSPGLAGLEQYF
abundance: -; len: 15; d_gene: -; v_gene: TRBV18; j_gene: TRBJ2-5; CDR3nt: TGTGCCAGCTCAACCAGGGACGGACCGAGGGAGGAGCAGTACTTC; CDR3aa: CASSTRDGPREEQYF
abundance: -; len: 15; d_gene: TRBD2; v_gene: TRBV7-8; j_gene: TRBJ2-5; CDR3nt: TGTGCCAGCAGCTCCTTTCGCGGGGGGGGAGAGACCCAGTACTTC; CDR3aa: CASSSFRGGGETQYF
abundance: -; len: 16; d_gene: -; v_gene: TRBV5-4; j_gene: TRBJ1-2; CDR3nt: TGTGCCAGCAGCCCGGACAGAACCCTCCTGCTCTATGGCTACACCTTC; CDR3aa: CASSPDRTLLLYGYTF
abundance: -; len: 15; d_gene: -; v_gene: TRBV28; j_gene: TRBJ2-1; CDR3nt: TGTGCCAGCAGTTTATCAGGGGTGGTCGACAATGAGCAGTTCTTC; CDR3aa: CASSLSGVVDNEQFF